These 13 T cell receptor beta chains were all obtained from the same sample, sequenced in a study of shared clonotypes between healthy human individuals. Measured with immunoSEQ multiplex PCR; TCRdb has only the in-frame clones, and not every one. The data contain about 580,000 clones, about 98% of them seen just once; the ten biggest clones take up 0.3%. The naive CD8 subset, CD45RO-negative cells positively selected for CCR7, excluded terminally differentiated effector memory CD45RA+ cells. The sample consisted of naive CD8+ T cells sorted from blood. These receptor sequences come from a man aged 25-40 years in good health.

The CDR3 spells CASSSATGYSNQPQHF. The DNA for the CDR3 is TGTGCCAGCAGTTCCGCGACGGGATATAGCAATCAGCCCCAGCATTTT. The gene calls are TRBV27 and TRBJ1-5; D unresolved. This CDR3 region has 16 residues. The V and J ends lost 4 bases and 0 bases respectively, with 13 bases between them. Germline assignment: CDR1 MNHEY and CDR2 SMNVEV (reference sequence).

The rearrangement uses TRBV13 and TRBJ2-7; D perhaps matches TRBD1 (6 bases). The CDR3 runs to 14 residues. The V gene lost 5 bases and the J gene lost 3 bases, with 14 bases spanning the gap. CDR1 and CDR2 from the germline V gene are PRHDT and FYEKMQ (reference sequence). The CDR3 is CASSNRDIDYEQYF. The CDR3 nucleotides are TGTGCCAGCAGCAACCGGGACATCGACTACGAGCAGTACTTC.

The chain uses TRBV6-5 and TRBJ2-2; no firm D call. CDR3 size: 13 residues. With 2 bases removed from V and 3 bases from J, the gap between germline ends came to 4 bases. Per germline, CDR1 MNHEY and CDR2 SVGAGI. The CDR3 coding sequence is TGTGCCAGCAGTTACCAGGACACCGGGGAGCTGTTTTTT. It specifies CASSYQDTGELFF.

V gene TRBV27 combines with J gene TRBJ2-1; the match to TRBD1 covers 9 bases. Looked up from germline, CDR1 is MNHEY and CDR2 is SMNVEV (reference sequence). CDR3 length: 15 amino acids. Germline trimming cut 5 bases from V and 5 bases from J; bases unmatched to any gene: 7. The CDR3 protein is CASSPRDRANNEQFF. The CDR3 region has the DNA TGTGCCAGCAGTCCCAGGGACAGGGCAAACAATGAGCAGTTCTTC.

This clone was detected only once. The V and J genes are TRBV19 and TRBJ2-7, with 9 positions matching TRBD1. This CDR3 has 14 amino acids. J lost 3 bases, V lost 11 bases, and 11 bases had no gene match. Germline loops: CDR1 LNHDA, CDR2 SQIVND (reference sequence). DNA of the CDR3: TGTGCCGCCGCCCCGGGACAGGGAAGCTACGAGCAGTACTTC. It yields the protein CAAAPGQGSYEQYF.

The chain is built from TRBV28 and TRBJ1-1, with D unclear. V shed 6 bases and J shed 1 base, with 12 bases lying between them. The length of the CDR3 is 14 residues. The germline V gene encodes CDR1 MDHEN and CDR2 SYDVKM. For the CDR3, the DNA is TGTGCCAGCAGCATATACCGGGGGAACACTGAAGCTTTCTTT. It yields the protein CASSIYRGNTEAFF.

The chain links TRBV4-1 to TRBJ1-1; possible D gene TRBD1, 5 bases. The CDR3 is made up of 13 amino acids. Germline V gene data show CDR1 as MGHRA and CDR2 as YSYEKL. Between the trimmed V and J ends, which lost 6 bases and 5 bases, there was a span of 13 bases. CDR3 residues: CASRGVGDTEAFF. The CDR3 nucleotides read TGCGCCAGCAGGGGGGTTGGGGATACTGAAGCTTTCTTT.

In this sample, this clone turned up once. V gene TRBV11-1 combines with J gene TRBJ2-2; D remains unclear. CDR3 length equals 12 residues. With 8 bases removed from V and 5 bases from J, the gap between germline ends came to 9 bases. Germline CDR1 reads SGHAT; CDR2 reads FQDESV (reference sequence). The CDR3 DNA follows: TGTGCCAGCCCCAAACGGACCGGGGAGCTGTTTTTT. This translates into CASPKRTGELFF.

This clone appeared a few times. This rearrangement joins TRBV15 to TRBJ2-1; 9 bases match TRBD2. Trimming cost V 4 bases and J 8 bases; bases outside gene matches: 6. Germline V gene sequence: CDR1 LNHNV, CDR2 YYDKDF (reference sequence). The CDR3 consists of 14 residues. The CDR3 protein is CATSNSGRADEQFF. The CDR3 coding sequence is TGTGCCACCAGCAATAGCGGGAGAGCGGATGAGCAGTTCTTC.

This CDR3 reads CASSSPGLEADTQYF. In nucleotides, the CDR3 is TGTGCCAGCAGCTCCCCGGGACTAGAGGCAGATACGCAGTATTTT. V usage is TRBV7-9 and J usage is TRBJ2-3, with TRBD2 matching 8 bases. The CDR3 has 15 residues. Germline V gene data show CDR1 as SEHNR and CDR2 as FQNEAQ (reference sequence). The trim removed 4 bases at V and 4 bases at J, leaving 7 bases unmatched.

As concerns this clone: The sample holds other DNA sequences that translate to the same CDR3. The V and J genes are TRBV11-2 and TRBJ2-7; D gene unclear. The germline CDR1 and CDR2 sequences are SGHAT and FQNNGV. V gave up 5 bases and J gave up 4 bases, with 9 bases separating them. The CDR3 is made up of 12 amino acids. CDR3 region: CASSPGGYEQYF. In DNA form, the CDR3 reads TGTGCCAGCAGCCCCGGTGGTTACGAGCAGTACTTC. Combining the CDR3 with reference TRBV11-2 and TRBJ2-7 gives the whole variable domain EAGVAQSPRYKIIEKRQSVAFWCNPISGHATLYWYQQILGQGPKLLIQFQNNGVVDDSQLPKDRFSAERLKGVDSTLKIQPAKLEDSAVYLCASSPGGYEQYFGPGTRLTVT.

The table lists this clone with a count of one. The chain recombines TRBV7-8 with TRBJ2-7; D is perhaps TRBD2 (6 bases). Germline loops: CDR1 SGHVS, CDR2 FQNEAQ. V was shortened by 5 bases and J by 1 base, with 15 bases between the two germline ends. This CDR3 has 15 amino acids. The CDR3 loop is CASSPHPGRSYEQYF. The CDR3 DNA reads TGTGCCAGCAGCCCGCACCCAGGGAGGTCCTACGAGCAGTACTTC.

J is TRBJ1-5 and V is TRBV7-9, with D possibly TRBD1 on 6 matching bases. V was trimmed by 5 bases and J by 5 bases, leaving 13 bases between them. The CDR3 consists of 14 residues. Germline lookup yields CDR1 SEHNR and CDR2 FQNEAQ (reference sequence). The CDR3 reads CASSLQGADQPQHF. CDR3 bases: TGTGCCAGCAGCCTACAGGGAGCGGATCAGCCCCAGCATTTT.